This T cell receptor (beta chain) comes out of a study of response to subunit inactivated influenza vaccine. This clonotype was detected ten times or more. Its antigen is unidentified. TCRdb reanalysed the RT-PCR reads using MiXCR and keeps one entry per CDR3 protein. The top ten clones hold 10% to 13% of a sample with 550,000 to 650,000 distinct CDR3 sequences, about an eighth of them seen once. Points from the study as a whole: Authors proposed each seasonal influenza vaccination draws in few new T cells.

The CDR3 spans 14 residues. The V gene lost 5 bases and the J gene lost 7 bases, with 15 bases spanning the gap. Germline V lookup: CDR1 SGHTA, CDR2 FQGNSA. The sequences come from PBMCs from blood, collected on the day of vaccination. The V call is TRBV7-2, the J call TRBJ2-4, with a tentative D call TRBD2 (6 bases). This receptor was obtained from a man aged 45 to 65 who received an inactivated influenza vaccine. This CDR3 is CASSRPEGGNIQYF. CDR3 coding DNA: TGTGCCAGCAGCCGTCCGGAGGGCGGGAACATTCAGTACTTC.